This T cell receptor (beta chain) derives from a study of cytomegalovirus exposure and HLA in healthy donors. Researchers ran the PCR with 60 Vbeta and 13 Jbeta primers. Generated by immunoSEQ multiplex PCR, the TCRdb table keeps only in-frame clones and is missing some. The table has a few hundred thousand clones, about 74% seen once. On this clone: Its antigen is not identified.

Points from the study as a whole: Common viral pathogens seemed, in a later analysis, to connect with several of the most significant clusters. In vitro, three CMV-associated chains proved specific for CMV antigens. A link between a missense DCLRE1C variant and TCR beta V- and J-gene trimming emerged from a later analysis.

Trimming removed 7 bases at V and 3 bases at J, with 17 bases between. Germline V gene data show CDR1 as GTSNPN and CDR2 as SVGIG (reference sequence). This CDR3 contains 14 residues. The clonotype comes from a woman aged 25 to 45 in good health and CMV-seronegative. The specimen was PBMCs. This sequence joins TRBV30 and TRBJ2-3; possibly TRBD1 for D (5 bases). The CDR3 sequence: CASGWSTTTDTQYF. Here the CDR3 DNA reads TGTGCCTCAGGGTGGTCAACCACGACAGATACGCAGTATTTT.